This TCR beta chain originates from a study of radiotherapy plus CTLA-4 blockade in lung cancer. About the study: Disease control was present in under 35% of patients, and objective responses in under 20%.

TCRdb's table, derived via immunoSEQ multiplex PCR, lists solely in-frame clones and lacks some. Of some 90,000 clones listed, approximately 84% are singletons. Study-wide findings and caveats: Clones derived from tumor TCRs expanded in blood after radiotherapy plus ipilimumab.

The CDR3 sequence is 15 residues long. V was shortened by 0 bases and J by 2 bases, with 8 bases between the two germline ends. Germline V lookup: CDR1 SGDLS, CDR2 YYNGEE. The study treated chemo-refractory metastatic non-small-cell lung cancer patients with focal radiation plus ipilimumab CTLA-4 blockade. With regard to this clone: Its matching antigen is unknown.

This chain joins TRBV9 and TRBJ2-2, with D hard to call. The sequences come from peripheral blood, collected from a patient treated with radiotherapy plus ipilimumab. The receptor was isolated from a human donor with non-small cell lung cancer who had a partial response to radiotherapy plus ipilimumab. In DNA form, the CDR3 reads TGTGCCAGCAGCGTAGGCGGCTCAAACACCGGGGAGCTGTTTTTT. This translates into CASSVGGSNTGELFF.